These 30 T cell receptor beta chains originate from one sample sequenced in a study of cytomegalovirus exposure and HLA in healthy donors. The PCR made use of 60 Vbeta and 13 Jbeta primers. Method: immunoSEQ multiplex PCR; TCRdb's copy keeps in-frame clones and lacks some. Among approximately 190,000 clones listed, around 86% were seen once. Input material: PBMCs. These receptors were collected from a man between 40 and 49 years old in good health and CMV-seropositive.

The chain is built from TRBV30 and TRBJ2-1; D may be TRBD1 (5 bases). This CDR3 contains 14 residues. V lost 3 bases and J lost 4, with 13 bases in between. The germline V gene has CDR1 GTSNPN and CDR2 SVGIG (reference sequence). In DNA, the CDR3 is TGTGCCTGGAGCCAAGCCGCAGGGTACAATGAGCAGTTCTTC. Translated, it gives CAWSQAAGYNEQFF.

The chain couples TRBV19 to TRBJ2-6; possible D gene TRBD1, 6 bases. With 5 bases removed from V and 0 bases from J, the gap between germline ends came to 11 bases. The germline V gene encodes CDR1 LNHDA and CDR2 SQIVND (reference sequence). CDR3 length: 16 amino acids. CDR3 protein: CASSSIGGSGANVLTF. The CDR3 coding sequence is TGTGCCAGTAGTTCCATAGGGGGCTCTGGGGCCAACGTCCTGACTTTC.

The rearrangement links TRBV5-1 to TRBJ1-2; possibly TRBD1 for D (6 bases). The CDR3 runs 15 residues. V was trimmed by 3 bases and J by 6 bases, leaving 18 bases between them. Germline V gene sequence: CDR1 SGHRS, CDR2 YFSETQ. The CDR3 loop is CASSSGTFGGDGYTF. The CDR3 coding sequence is TGCGCCAGCAGCTCTGGGACATTTGGGGGGGATGGCTACACCTTC.

This clone was seen just once. The chain links TRBV2 to TRBJ1-1; D may be TRBD1 (6 bases). This CDR3 has 13 amino acids. The ends were cut back, 4 bases at V and 4 bases at J, with 10 bases in the middle. CDR1 is SNHLY, CDR2 FYNNEI, per germline. CDR3 in amino acids: CASSGGHFTEAFF. Here the CDR3 DNA reads TGTGCCAGCAGTGGGGGACATTTCACTGAAGCTTTCTTT.

The genes are TRBV5-4 and TRBJ2-5, with 8 bases that match TRBD2. Germline lookup yields CDR1 SGHNT and CDR2 YYREEE (reference sequence). The CDR3 is made up of 15 amino acids. The J segment lost 4 bases and the V segment lost 1 base, leaving 6 bases of the junction unmatched. This CDR3 reads CASSLKAGEGETQYF. The CDR3 region has the DNA TGTGCCAGCAGCTTGAAAGCGGGGGAGGGAGAGACCCAGTACTTC.

The chain joins TRBV7-2 to TRBJ2-1; 8 nucleotides agree with TRBD2. The CDR3 runs to 13 residues. Per germline, CDR1 SGHTA and CDR2 FQGNSA. V was clipped by 8 bases and J by 2 bases; unmatched bases: 2. CDR3 coding DNA: TGTGCCAGCGGGGGACTAGCCTACAATGAGCAGTTCTTC. Translating it yields CASGGLAYNEQFF.

A few counts support this clone. The V call is TRBV19, the J call TRBJ1-5, with 7 nucleotides matching TRBD1. After removal of 4 bases from V and 5 bases from J, the junction contained 2 bases not matched to a gene. The CDR3 runs to 13 residues. Germline-derived CDR1 and CDR2 are LNHDA and SQIVND (reference sequence). In nucleotides, the CDR3 is TGTGCCAGTAGTAGCACAGGGGATCAGCCCCAGCATTTT. This sequence encodes CASSSTGDQPQHF. Full variable domain (rest looked up from reference TRBV19 and TRBJ1-5): DGGITQSPKYLFRKEGQNVTLSCEQNLNHDAMYWYRQDPGQGLRLIYYSQIVNDFQKGDIAEGYSVSREKKESFPLTVTSAQKNPTAFYLCASSSTGDQPQHFGDGTRLSIL.

The chain joins TRBV7-3 to TRBJ2-7, with D perhaps TRBD1 (5 bases). CDR3 length: 13 residues. V lost 2 bases to trimming and J lost 3 bases, with 8 bases between them. CDR1 is SGHTA and CDR2 is FQGTGA in the germline V gene. CDR3 nucleotides: TGTGCCAGCAGCTTAGGGGCGTACTACGAGCAGTACTTC. This gives the protein CASSLGAYYEQYF.

J is TRBJ2-5 and V is TRBV28; no firm D call. The CDR3 contains 12 residues. Germline V gene lookup returns CDR1 MDHEN and CDR2 SYDVKM. V gave up 7 bases and J gave up 4 bases, with 10 bases separating them. The CDR3 reads CASTVASETQYF. The CDR3 bases are TGTGCCAGCACCGTGGCATCAGAGACCCAGTACTTC.

In its sample, this clone was seen once. This rearrangement joins TRBV10-3 to TRBJ2-1, with 7 nucleotides matching TRBD1. CDR1 ENHRY and CDR2 SYGVKD come from the germline V gene. The CDR3 has 17 amino acids. With 0 bases clipped from V and 2 bases from J, the junction kept 7 bases outside the gene matches. The CDR3 is CAISESTGGTAYNEQFF. The CDR3 DNA is TGTGCCATCAGTGAGTCGACCGGTGGGACAGCCTACAATGAGCAGTTCTTC.

In its sample, this clone was seen once. The chain combines TRBV7-3 with TRBJ2-2; maybe TRBD1 (6 bases). CDR3 length equals 14 residues. The germline V gene encodes CDR1 SGHTA and CDR2 FQGTGA. V was cut by 2 bases and J by 6 bases, with 10 bases left in between. The CDR3 sequence is CASSLLKGAGELFF. The CDR3 bases are TGTGCCAGCAGCTTATTGAAGGGGGCCGGGGAGCTGTTTTTT.

The chain has TRBV30 and TRBJ1-1; D is ambiguous. Germline assignment: CDR1 GTSNPN and CDR2 SVGIG (reference sequence). CDR3 length: 12 amino acids. The germline V and J ends were trimmed by 2 bases and 6 bases, with 10 bases remaining between them. In nucleotides, the CDR3 is TGTGCCTGGAGTAGAGTCGCCGCTGAAGCTTTCTTT. Translation gives CAWSRVAAEAFF.

The chain employs TRBV4-2 and TRBJ1-2, with TRBD1 as a possible D gene (5 bases). Between the trimmed V and J ends, which lost 0 bases and 7 bases, there was a span of 12 bases. CDR1 is LGHNA, CDR2 YNFKEQ, per germline. CDR3 length equals 14 residues. As DNA, the CDR3 is TGTGCCAGCAGCCAAGACGGGGGGATAAGTGGCTACACCTTC. This translates into CASSQDGGISGYTF.

The chain uses TRBV30 and TRBJ1-1, with TRBD1 identical over 9 bases. The germline CDR1 and CDR2 sequences are GTSNPN and SVGIG (reference sequence). After removal of 3 bases from V and 7 bases from J, the junction contained 3 bases not matched to a gene. This CDR3 has 12 amino acids. CDR3 amino acids: CAWRGQGGEAFF. As DNA, the CDR3 is TGTGCCTGGAGGGGACAGGGCGGTGAAGCTTTCTTT.

The V gene is TRBV19, the J gene TRBJ1-5; D unclear. The CDR3 has 13 residues. Trimming cost V 6 bases and J 6 bases, with 12 bases left between them. Looked up from germline, CDR1 is LNHDA and CDR2 is SQIVND (reference sequence). The CDR3, as DNA: TGTGCCAGTAGACGAGAGGTGGGTCAGCCCCAGCATTTT. It translates to CASRREVGQPQHF.

J is TRBJ1-2 and V is TRBV6-1, with 8 bases aligning to TRBD1. The CDR3 length is 15 residues. CDR1 MNHNS and CDR2 SASEGT come from the germline V gene. The trim removed 5 bases at V and 4 bases at J, leaving 9 bases unmatched. The CDR3 coding sequence is TGTGCCAGCAGTTCTCGGACAGGGAGCTTCTATGGCTACACCTTC. Translating it yields CASSSRTGSFYGYTF.

The CDR3 DNA sequence: TGTGCCAGCAGCTTGGTTAGCGGGGGGGCCGAAGACAATGAGCAGTTCTTC. As protein: CASSLVSGGAEDNEQFF. The V gene is TRBV5-6, the J gene TRBJ2-1, with 11 nucleotides matching TRBD2. The CDR3 is 17 residues long. With 0 bases clipped from V and 5 bases from J, the junction kept 7 bases outside the gene matches. Germline assignment: CDR1 SGHDT and CDR2 YYEEEE.

This chain joins TRBV10-3 and TRBJ2-6; D unresolved. The ends were cut back, 2 bases at V and 0 bases at J, with 5 bases in the middle. The CDR3 spans 15 residues. Per the germline V gene, CDR1 is ENHRY and CDR2 is SYGVKD. CDR3 region: CAISEGHSGANVLTF. CDR3 nucleotide sequence: TGTGCCATCAGTGAGGGGCACTCTGGGGCCAACGTCCTGACTTTC.

The CDR3 reads CASRETSGARDEQFF. The CDR3 bases are TGTGCCAGCAGAGAAACTAGCGGGGCTAGGGATGAGCAGTTCTTC. The chain combines TRBV6-1 with TRBJ2-1; 10 nucleotides match TRBD2. CDR1 and CDR2 (germline): MNHNS, SASEGT. Germline trimming cut 6 bases from V and 8 bases from J; bases unmatched to any gene: 10. The CDR3 runs 15 residues.

This sequence joins TRBV6-5 and TRBJ2-2; 7 bases match TRBD1. In germline, CDR1 is MNHEY, CDR2 SVGAGI. Germline trimming cut 10 bases from V and 6 bases from J; bases unmatched to any gene: 11. This CDR3 has 14 amino acids. In DNA form, the CDR3 reads TGTGCCACCTTGTTATCCGACAGGGCCGGGGAGCTGTTTTTT. Encoded protein: CATLLSDRAGELFF.

The CDR3 DNA is TGTGCCAGCAGCTTATCGGCTAGCGGGGGGAGTGAGCAGTTCTTC. Protein sequence: CASSLSASGGSEQFF. The rearrangement uses TRBV11-2 and TRBJ2-1; 11 nucleotides align to TRBD2. The ends lost 2 bases at V and 9 bases at J; junction bases unmatched: 6. The CDR3 is 15 amino acids. Germline V CDR1 and CDR2: SGHAT, FQNNGV.

The gene calls are TRBV27 and TRBJ1-2; 7 bases align to TRBD1. Germline CDR1 and CDR2: MNHEY and SMNVEV (reference sequence). The CDR3 length is 15 residues. Unmatched junction bases numbered 10, after V lost 4 bases and J lost 5 bases. CDR3 in DNA: TGTGCCAGCAGTTCGACAGGGACAACAGTTTATGGCTACACCTTC. Amino acid sequence: CASSSTGTTVYGYTF.

The chain joins TRBV7-8 to TRBJ2-5; 9 positions agree with TRBD2. With the DNA end fitting TRBJ2-7 better, the J assignment may be wrong. The CDR3 is 14 residues long. Germline CDR1 reads SGHVS; CDR2 reads FQNEAQ. The CDR3 DNA follows: TGTGCCAGCAGCTTAGTTGCGGGGGGGTACGAGCAGTACTTC. Residues: CASSLVAGGYEQYF.

This chain connects TRBV6-1 to TRBJ1-2, with 7 nucleotides matching TRBD1. This CDR3 contains 13 residues. Trimming at V came to 6 bases and at J to 6 bases, leaving 7 bases not matched to a gene. In germline, CDR1 is MNHNS, CDR2 SASEGT. This CDR3 is CASRETGKHGYTF. As DNA, the CDR3 is TGTGCCAGCAGGGAGACAGGGAAGCATGGCTACACCTTC.

CDR3 nucleotides: TGCGCCAGCAGCGCTGGGACACCACCGACCACTGAAGCTTTCTTT. Protein product: CASSAGTPPTTEAFF. J is TRBJ1-1 and V is TRBV5-1; perhaps TRBD1 as D (6 bases). The CDR3 is 15 residues long. The V gene's germline CDR1 is SGHRS and CDR2 YFSETQ. With 4 bases removed from V and 4 bases from J, the gap between germline ends came to 17 bases.

The chain recombines TRBV15 with TRBJ2-2; TRBD2 agrees at 7 bases. Germline assignment: CDR1 LNHNV and CDR2 YYDKDF (reference sequence). The CDR3 is 15 amino acids. With V trimmed by 1 base and J by 5 bases, 4 bases remained unmatched. The CDR3, as DNA: TGTGCCACCAGCAGAGGGCAGGGAGGGACCGGGGAGCTGTTTTTT. The encoded protein is CATSRGQGGTGELFF.

CDR3 bases: TGTGCCAGCAGCTTGGGAGCTCTTGTGGGGCGCGTTTACGTGACCCAGTACTTC. This encodes CASSLGALVGRVYVTQYF. The chain joins TRBV5-6 to TRBJ2-5; TRBD1 might be the D (5 bases). CDR1 is SGHDT, CDR2 YYEEEE, per germline. The CDR3 spans 18 residues. Trimming cost V 0 bases and J 7 bases, with 25 bases left between them.

This chain connects TRBV15 to TRBJ2-7; 8 bases fit TRBD1. The CDR3 totals 15 residues. V lost 5 bases to trimming and J lost 2 bases; unmatched junction nucleotides: 8. Germline V gene data show CDR1 as LNHNV and CDR2 as YYDKDF (reference sequence). CDR3 residues: CATSLRTGSTYEQYF. The CDR3 nucleotides are TGTGCCACCAGCCTGAGGACAGGGAGCACCTACGAGCAGTACTTC. The full variable domain, rest sourced from reference TRBV15 and TRBJ2-7, is DAMVIQNPRYQVTQFGKPVTLSCSQTLNHNVMYWYQQKSSQAPKLLFHYYDKDFNNEADTPDNFQSRRPNTSFCFLDIRSPGLGDTAMYLCATSLRTGSTYEQYFGPGTRLTVT.

The chain employs TRBV4-3 and TRBJ2-1; 9 nucleotides line up with TRBD1. The J segment lost 8 bases and the V segment lost 1 base, leaving 3 bases of the junction unmatched. The CDR3 contains 14 residues. Germline V gene sequence: CDR1 LGHNA, CDR2 YSLEER. The CDR3: CASSQVTGGDEQFF. The CDR3 DNA reads TGCGCCAGCAGCCAAGTGACAGGGGGGGATGAGCAGTTCTTC.

This chain uses TRBV11-3 with TRBJ2-5; 10 bases fit TRBD1. With V trimmed by 5 bases and J by 5 bases, 5 bases remained unmatched. The germline CDR1 and CDR2 sequences are SGHNT and YENEEA. The CDR3 is made up of 14 amino acids. DNA of the CDR3: TGTGCCAGCAGCCCTGACAGGGGGCACGAGACCCAGTACTTC. It codes for CASSPDRGHETQYF.